These T cell receptor beta chains were read from a single sample in a study of T cell therapy after organ transplantation. The assay was immunoSEQ multiplex PCR, and TCRdb's table has in-frame clones only and misses some. The data contain fewer than 500 clones, 70% to 85% of them singletons. These receptors' targets are unknown. This specimen was CD8+ T cells from blood, taken after autologous CMV-specific T cell therapy. The receptors derive from a human patient who had received a solid organ transplant and had CMV disease. The graft donor may account for some of the T cells. Both conserved end residues are part of each CDR3. The order of the fields is clone size, V gene, J gene, D gene, CDR3 protein, CDR3 DNA. The D gene is left open where the match is weak. Clone size is shown for a subset of rows, as once, few, many or a class of expanded clone.

abundance: NA; v_gene: TRBV5-4; j_gene: TRBJ2-7; d_gene: NA; CDR3aa: CASSLEKNSDYEQYF; CDR3nt: TGTGCCAGCAGCTTGGAAAAGAATAGCGACTACGAGCAGTACTTC
abundance: NA; v_gene: TRBV6-5; j_gene: TRBJ1-1; d_gene: NA; CDR3aa: CASSAQEGGTEAFF; CDR3nt: TGTGCCAGCAGTGCCCAAGAGGGAGGGACTGAAGCTTTCTTT
abundance: few; v_gene: TRBV28; j_gene: TRBJ2-4; d_gene: NA; CDR3aa: CATGTAQVIQYF; CDR3nt: TGTGCCACCGGGACGGCCCAGGTCATTCAGTACTTC
abundance: few; v_gene: TRBV28; j_gene: TRBJ1-5; d_gene: NA; CDR3aa: CASSLGSNQPQHF; CDR3nt: TGTGCCAGCAGTTTAGGCAGTAATCAGCCCCAGCATTTT
abundance: few; v_gene: TRBV5-6; j_gene: TRBJ2-7; d_gene: NA; CDR3aa: CASSLTSYEQYF; CDR3nt: TGTGCCAGCAGCTTGACCTCCTACGAGCAGTACTTC
abundance: NA; v_gene: TRBV7-9; j_gene: TRBJ1-4; d_gene: TRBD1; CDR3aa: CASSLRQGANEKLFF; CDR3nt: TGTGCCAGCAGCTTAAGGCAGGGGGCTAATGAAAAACTGTTTTTT
abundance: NA; v_gene: TRBV5-1; j_gene: TRBJ2-7; d_gene: NA; CDR3aa: CASKDGRWEQYF; CDR3nt: TGCGCCAGTAAAGACGGGAGATGGGAGCAGTACTTC
abundance: NA; v_gene: TRBV9; j_gene: TRBJ1-2; d_gene: NA; CDR3aa: CASSSDPRDGYTF; CDR3nt: TGTGCCAGCAGCTCGGACCCAAGGGATGGCTACACCTTC
abundance: NA; v_gene: TRBV7-6; j_gene: TRBJ2-7; d_gene: NA; CDR3aa: CASSLKDSYEQYF; CDR3nt: TGTGCCAGCAGCTTGAAGGACTCCTACGAGCAGTACTTC
abundance: NA; v_gene: TRBV5-1; j_gene: TRBJ2-2; d_gene: NA; CDR3aa: CASTLTGELFF; CDR3nt: TGCGCCAGCACCCTCACCGGGGAGCTGTTTTTT
abundance: NA; v_gene: TRBV28; j_gene: TRBJ2-7; d_gene: NA; CDR3aa: CASSPGPHYEQYF; CDR3nt: TGTGCCAGCAGCCCGGGACCCCACTACGAGCAGTACTTC
abundance: NA; v_gene: TRBV28; j_gene: TRBJ2-3; d_gene: NA; CDR3aa: CASGLVRGDTQYF; CDR3nt: TGTGCCAGCGGCTTGGTTCGGGGGGATACGCAGTATTTT
abundance: NA; v_gene: TRBV6-4; j_gene: TRBJ2-1; d_gene: NA; CDR3aa: CASSARDSSYNEQFF; CDR3nt: TGTGCCAGCAGTGCCCGGGACTCCTCCTACAATGAGCAGTTCTTC
abundance: NA; v_gene: TRBV7-9; j_gene: TRBJ1-1; d_gene: NA; CDR3aa: CASSLEVSQWSTEAFF; CDR3nt: TGTGCCAGCAGCTTAGAGGTTTCACAGTGGAGCACTGAAGCTTTCTTT
abundance: NA; v_gene: TRBV5-6; j_gene: TRBJ2-1; d_gene: TRBD1; CDR3aa: CASSRTGWSYNEQFF; CDR3nt: TGTGCCAGCAGTCGGACAGGGTGGTCCTACAATGAGCAGTTCTTC
abundance: NA; v_gene: TRBV25-1; j_gene: TRBJ2-5; d_gene: TRBD1; CDR3aa: CASSPGTVQETQYF; CDR3nt: TGTGCCAGCAGTCCAGGGACAGTCCAAGAGACCCAGTACTTC
abundance: NA; v_gene: TRBV5-1; j_gene: TRBJ2-7; d_gene: TRBD1; CDR3aa: CASTNTGGLDEQYF; CDR3nt: TGCGCCAGCACCAATACAGGGGGCCTGGACGAGCAGTACTTC
abundance: once; v_gene: TRBV13; j_gene: TRBJ1-2; d_gene: NA; CDR3aa: CASRARGGYTF; CDR3nt: TGTGCCAGCAGGGCGCGTGGTGGCTACACCTTC
abundance: NA; v_gene: TRBV6-1; j_gene: TRBJ2-7; d_gene: NA; CDR3aa: CASSEQGSFYEQYF; CDR3nt: TGTGCCAGCAGTGAACAGGGTTCGTTCTACGAGCAGTACTTC
abundance: once; v_gene: TRBV27; j_gene: TRBJ2-3; d_gene: NA; CDR3aa: CASSLENNPVTDTQYF; CDR3nt: TGTGCCAGCAGTTTAGAGAACAACCCCGTCACAGATACGCAGTATTTT
abundance: NA; v_gene: TRBV4-1; j_gene: TRBJ2-7; d_gene: NA; CDR3aa: CASSHAASSYEQYF; CDR3nt: TGCGCCAGCAGCCATGCGGCCAGCTCCTACGAGCAGTACTTC
abundance: NA; v_gene: TRBV7-6; j_gene: TRBJ1-6; d_gene: NA; CDR3aa: CASSLALDSYNSPLHF; CDR3nt: TGTGCCAGCAGCTTAGCCCTGGACAGCTATAATTCACCCCTCCACTTT
abundance: NA; v_gene: TRBV6-5; j_gene: TRBJ1-4; d_gene: NA; CDR3aa: CASSYKDSHEKLFF; CDR3nt: TGTGCCAGCAGTTACAAGGACAGTCATGAAAAACTGTTTTTT
abundance: NA; v_gene: TRBV28; j_gene: TRBJ1-2; d_gene: TRBD1; CDR3aa: CASSSRGQGPYGYTF; CDR3nt: TGTGCCAGCAGTTCCCGAGGACAGGGTCCATATGGCTACACCTTC
abundance: NA; v_gene: TRBV6-5; j_gene: TRBJ2-7; d_gene: NA; CDR3aa: CASSYGGSYEQYF; CDR3nt: TGTGCCAGCAGTTACGGCGGATCCTACGAGCAGTACTTC
abundance: NA; v_gene: TRBV4-3; j_gene: TRBJ2-7; d_gene: TRBD1; CDR3aa: CASSPDRAKYEQYF; CDR3nt: TGCGCCAGCAGCCCTGACAGGGCGAAGTACGAGCAGTACTTC
abundance: NA; v_gene: TRBV6-5; j_gene: TRBJ2-7; d_gene: NA; CDR3aa: CASSWKDTASYEQYF; CDR3nt: TGTGCCAGCAGTTGGAAGGACACGGCCTCCTACGAGCAGTACTTC
abundance: few; v_gene: TRBV30; j_gene: TRBJ1-1; d_gene: NA; CDR3aa: CAWSLQGAEAFF; CDR3nt: TGTGCCTGGAGTCTTCAGGGCGCTGAAGCTTTCTTT
abundance: NA; v_gene: TRBV5-4; j_gene: TRBJ1-3; d_gene: NA; CDR3aa: CASSLGDGLNTIYF; CDR3nt: TGTGCCAGCAGCTTGGGGGACGGTTTAAACACCATATATTTT
abundance: NA; v_gene: TRBV19; j_gene: TRBJ2-1; d_gene: TRBD1; CDR3aa: CASNGEGAQYNEQFF; CDR3nt: TGTGCCAGTAATGGAGAGGGGGCGCAATACAATGAGCAGTTCTTC
abundance: NA; v_gene: TRBV19; j_gene: TRBJ2-7; d_gene: TRBD1; CDR3aa: CASSMATGGYEQYF; CDR3nt: TGTGCCAGTAGTATGGCGACAGGGGGCTACGAGCAGTACTTC
abundance: few; v_gene: TRBV6-1; j_gene: TRBJ2-5; d_gene: TRBD2; CDR3aa: CASSEAEGGQETQYF; CDR3nt: TGTGCCAGCAGTGAAGCGGAGGGAGGGCAAGAGACCCAGTACTTC
abundance: few; v_gene: TRBV28; j_gene: TRBJ2-1; d_gene: NA; CDR3aa: CASSLPERSHNEQFF; CDR3nt: TGTGCCAGCAGTTTACCCGAGCGGAGCCACAATGAGCAGTTCTTC
abundance: NA; v_gene: TRBV7-2; j_gene: TRBJ1-2; d_gene: NA; CDR3aa: CASSLGQGIYGYTF; CDR3nt: TGTGCCAGCAGCTTAGGTCAAGGGATCTATGGCTACACCTTC
abundance: NA; v_gene: TRBV5-1; j_gene: TRBJ2-7; d_gene: NA; CDR3aa: CASSLFISVYEQYF; CDR3nt: TGCGCCAGCAGCTTGTTTATTTCGGTCTACGAGCAGTACTTC
abundance: NA; v_gene: TRBV6-5; j_gene: TRBJ1-1; d_gene: NA; CDR3aa: CASSPEGFNTEAFF; CDR3nt: TGTGCCAGCAGCCCGGAAGGGTTTAACACTGAAGCTTTCTTT
abundance: NA; v_gene: TRBV6-4; j_gene: TRBJ2-2; d_gene: TRBD2; CDR3aa: CASSDGLADTGELFF; CDR3nt: TGTGCCAGCAGTGACGGACTAGCGGACACCGGGGAGCTGTTTTTT
abundance: NA; v_gene: TRBV19; j_gene: TRBJ2-7; d_gene: NA; CDR3aa: CASSIWTGSSYEQYF; CDR3nt: TGTGCCAGTAGTATCTGGACGGGAAGCTCCTACGAGCAGTACTTC
abundance: few; v_gene: TRBV4-3; j_gene: TRBJ1-1; d_gene: NA; CDR3aa: CASSQAEGTEAFF; CDR3nt: TGCGCCAGCAGCCAAGCCGAGGGCACTGAAGCTTTCTTT
abundance: NA; v_gene: TRBV7-9; j_gene: TRBJ2-1; d_gene: NA; CDR3aa: CASSLGQYEQFF; CDR3nt: TGTGCCAGCAGCTTAGGACAGTATGAGCAGTTCTTC
abundance: NA; v_gene: TRBV30; j_gene: TRBJ2-7; d_gene: NA; CDR3aa: CAWSPGGAEQYF; CDR3nt: TGTGCCTGGTCCCCCGGAGGGGCAGAGCAGTACTTC
abundance: NA; v_gene: TRBV5-1; j_gene: TRBJ1-1; d_gene: NA; CDR3aa: CASSLSAVGITEAFF; CDR3nt: TGCGCCAGCAGCTTGTCGGCGGTTGGGATCACTGAAGCTTTCTTT
abundance: NA; v_gene: TRBV6-1; j_gene: TRBJ1-1; d_gene: NA; CDR3aa: CASSPEGFNTEAFF; CDR3nt: TGTGCCAGCAGCCCGGAAGGGTTTAACACTGAAGCTTTCTTT
abundance: few; v_gene: TRBV6-9; j_gene: TRBJ2-7; d_gene: NA; CDR3aa: CASSYGAYSYEQYF; CDR3nt: TGTGCCAGCAGCTACGGGGCTTACTCCTACGAGCAGTACTTC
abundance: NA; v_gene: TRBV27; j_gene: TRBJ2-5; d_gene: NA; CDR3aa: CASSSLFDGGETQYF; CDR3nt: TGTGCCAGCAGTTCCCTCTTCGACGGAGGGGAGACCCAGTACTTC
abundance: NA; v_gene: TRBV7-9; j_gene: TRBJ1-1; d_gene: NA; CDR3aa: CASSSGATEAFF; CDR3nt: TGTGCCAGCAGTTCGGGGGCCACTGAAGCTTTCTTT
abundance: NA; v_gene: TRBV18; j_gene: TRBJ1-3; d_gene: NA; CDR3aa: CASSPPVGVGNTIYF; CDR3nt: TGTGCCAGCTCACCACCGGTCGGGGTTGGAAACACCATATATTTT
abundance: NA; v_gene: TRBV28; j_gene: TRBJ2-1; d_gene: NA; CDR3aa: CASSPPSPYSYNEQFF; CDR3nt: TGTGCCAGCAGTCCGCCTAGTCCCTACTCCTACAATGAGCAGTTCTTC
abundance: NA; v_gene: TRBV27; j_gene: TRBJ1-4; d_gene: TRBD1; CDR3aa: CATKGEGQGDEKLFF; CDR3nt: TGTGCCACCAAAGGGGAGGGACAGGGGGATGAAAAACTGTTTTTT
abundance: large; v_gene: TRBV4-3; j_gene: TRBJ2-7; d_gene: NA; CDR3aa: CASSQDGDNEQYF; CDR3nt: TGCGCCAGCAGCCAAGATGGAGACAACGAGCAGTACTTC
abundance: NA; v_gene: TRBV5-8; j_gene: TRBJ1-3; d_gene: NA; CDR3aa: CASIYPSSGNTIYF; CDR3nt: TGTGCCAGCATCTATCCGAGCTCTGGAAACACCATATATTTT
abundance: NA; v_gene: TRBV6-4; j_gene: TRBJ2-2; d_gene: NA; CDR3aa: CASSEGNTGELFF; CDR3nt: TGTGCCAGCAGTGAAGGGAACACCGGGGAGCTGTTTTTT
abundance: once; v_gene: TRBV6-1; j_gene: TRBJ1-4; d_gene: NA; CDR3aa: CASSAPGALEGEKLFF; CDR3nt: TGTGCCAGCAGTGCCCCCGGGGCCCTGGAGGGGGAAAAACTGTTTTTT
abundance: NA; v_gene: TRBV28; j_gene: TRBJ2-7; d_gene: TRBD1; CDR3aa: CASSFPGTGGEQYF; CDR3nt: TGTGCCAGCAGTTTTCCAGGGACAGGGGGCGAGCAGTACTTC
abundance: NA; v_gene: TRBV11-2; j_gene: TRBJ2-7; d_gene: NA; CDR3aa: CASSLVPGEQYF; CDR3nt: TGTGCCAGCAGCTTAGTGCCTGGAGAGCAGTACTTC
abundance: NA; v_gene: TRBV6-7; j_gene: TRBJ1-4; d_gene: NA; CDR3aa: CASSPRDQMGEKLFF; CDR3nt: TGTGCCAGCAGTCCGAGGGACCAGATGGGAGAAAAACTGTTTTTT
abundance: once; v_gene: TRBV28; j_gene: TRBJ2-3; d_gene: NA; CDR3aa: CASSFQGRDPSTDTQYF; CDR3nt: TGTGCCAGCAGTTTCCAGGGACGGGATCCCTCCACAGATACGCAGTATTTT
abundance: NA; v_gene: TRBV19; j_gene: TRBJ1-5; d_gene: NA; CDR3aa: CASRENYSNQPQHF; CDR3nt: TGTGCCAGTAGGGAAAATTATAGCAATCAGCCCCAGCATTTT
abundance: NA; v_gene: TRBV9; j_gene: TRBJ2-1; d_gene: TRBD1; CDR3aa: CASSVGHRGRLEQFF; CDR3nt: TGTGCCAGCAGCGTTGGTCACAGGGGGCGGCTCGAGCAGTTCTTC
abundance: few; v_gene: TRBV19; j_gene: TRBJ1-1; d_gene: NA; CDR3aa: CASRAGMNTEAFF; CDR3nt: TGTGCCAGTAGAGCAGGGATGAACACTGAAGCTTTCTTT